The rows below give T cell receptor beta chains drawn from one sample of a study of cytomegalovirus exposure and HLA in healthy donors. TCRdb's table, derived via immunoSEQ multiplex PCR, lists solely in-frame clones and lacks some. The repertoire holds some 150,000 clones, with 79% as singletons. Sequencing was performed on PBMCs. Receptors were obtained from a man in his fifties or sixties in good health and CMV-seropositive. Each CDR3 is given without its conserved first and last residue. The order of the fields is V gene, J gene, CDR3 protein.

V: TRBV6-4
J: TRBJ2-1
CDR3: ATGTSGSMGLDYNEQF

V: TRBV28
J: NA
CDR3: ASSFPGTAYEQY

V: TRBV28
J: TRBJ1-5
CDR3: ASSYASGVGQPQH

V: TRBV10-3
J: TRBJ2-7
CDR3: AIRPGLAGNYEQY

V: TRBV6-5
J: TRBJ1-1
CDR3: ASGRDSDTEAF

V: TRBV18
J: TRBJ2-5
CDR3: ASSPSRGRQETQY

V: TRBV27
J: TRBJ2-7
CDR3: ASRSVKLAGESYEQY

V: TRBV5-1
J: TRBJ1-1
CDR3: ASSWGDSLSNTEAF

V: TRBV7-9
J: TRBJ2-7
CDR3: ASSVGLADYEQY

V: TRBV28
J: TRBJ2-3
CDR3: ASSSQTRTTGTDTQY

V: TRBV6-1
J: TRBJ1-3
CDR3: AGKQVSGNTIY

V: TRBV5-4
J: TRBJ2-1
CDR3: ASSTPGQGASEF

V: TRBV7-2
J: TRBJ1-4
CDR3: ASSYRTGSEKLF

V: TRBV28
J: TRBJ2-4
CDR3: ASSTPYRARGSIQY

V: TRBV5-4
J: TRBJ2-1
CDR3: ASSTGQGRMGNEQF

V: TRBV27
J: TRBJ1-1
CDR3: ASSRDRVDTEAF

V: TRBV28
J: TRBJ2-7
CDR3: ASMDISYEQY

V: TRBV5-1
J: TRBJ2-5
CDR3: ASSLAGTSGQETQY

V: TRBV6-6
J: TRBJ1-6
CDR3: ASSYSGSPLH

V: TRBV15
J: TRBJ2-7
CDR3: ATSRDLMSYEQY

V: TRBV5-1
J: TRBJ1-4
CDR3: ASSLDPRGNEKLF

V: TRBV11-2
J: TRBJ2-7
CDR3: ASSFGLAISYEQY

V: TRBV5-1
J: TRBJ2-5
CDR3: ASSLELEETQY

V: TRBV5-1
J: TRBJ2-7
CDR3: ASSLARGGGITYEQY

V: TRBV2
J: TRBJ2-7
CDR3: ASRHSGKVYEQY

V: TRBV28
J: TRBJ2-7
CDR3: ASRQTGGEQY

V: TRBV6-4
J: TRBJ2-3
CDR3: ASSELADTDTQY

V: TRBV27
J: TRBJ2-7
CDR3: ASSFDSYYEQY

V: TRBV30
J: TRBJ2-1
CDR3: AWRAEWSYNEQF

V: TRBV13
J: TRBJ2-7
CDR3: ASSQWASVKNEQY

V: TRBV23-1
J: TRBJ2-5
CDR3: ASSQSEAGGLETQY

V: TRBV19
J: TRBJ2-1
CDR3: ASSPRSPPTPNEQF

V: TRBV29-1
J: TRBJ1-2
CDR3: SVEESAGTGSGYT

V: TRBV6-4
J: TRBJ1-5
CDR3: ASPPVGSRPQH

V: TRBV10-1
J: TRBJ2-1
CDR3: ASSEGLAGPWAYNEQF

V: TRBV4-1
J: TRBJ2-3
CDR3: ASSPPADTQY

V: TRBV7-2
J: TRBJ2-1
CDR3: ASSLRFQGAAEQF

V: TRBV15
J: TRBJ2-1
CDR3: ATSNDRVFGEQF

V: TRBV23-1
J: TRBJ2-1
CDR3: ASSQSPGGPWCSYNEQF

V: TRBV29-1
J: TRBJ1-1
CDR3: SVDEYTEAF

V: TRBV7-9
J: TRBJ2-3
CDR3: ASSNSGRATDTQY

V: TRBV7-6
J: TRBJ2-2
CDR3: ASSLVAGVTGELF

V: TRBV7-3
J: TRBJ2-1
CDR3: ASSSQWGPGNEQF

V: TRBV5-1
J: TRBJ2-1
CDR3: ASALNRNNYNEQF

V: TRBV6-1
J: TRBJ2-3
CDR3: ASSGGGTPDTQY

V: TRBV10-3
J: TRBJ2-7
CDR3: AGGIGNEQY

V: TRBV10-3
J: TRBJ1-1
CDR3: AIDGGGEAF

V: TRBV6-5
J: TRBJ2-7
CDR3: ASSYDGSSYEQY

V: TRBV5-1
J: TRBJ1-4
CDR3: ASSRTGRVGNEKLF

V: TRBV6-5
J: TRBJ1-2
CDR3: ASSYRDYGYT

V: TRBV30
J: TRBJ2-7
CDR3: AWDPGQRIEQY

V: TRBV5-1
J: TRBJ2-2
CDR3: ASRASTGTGELF

V: TRBV18
J: TRBJ1-2
CDR3: ASSPERTDGYT

V: TRBV7-6
J: TRBJ1-1
CDR3: ASSLGDRGYGTEAF

V: TRBV6-5
J: TRBJ1-6
CDR3: ASSPDRGSPLH

V: TRBV9
J: TRBJ2-2
CDR3: ASSVLGLANTGELF

V: TRBV11-3
J: TRBJ2-2
CDR3: ASSRDRGLTGELF